This T cell receptor beta chain emerged from a study of control samples from healthy donors and cancer patients. Method: immunoSEQ multiplex PCR; TCRdb's copy keeps in-frame clones and lacks some. The sample consists of some 95,000 clones, about 79% of them appearing once. V gave up 4 bases and J gave up 1 base, with 10 bases separating them. CDR1 and CDR2 from the germline V gene are LNHDA and SQIVND (reference sequence). CDR3 size: 14 residues. The sample comprised blood. The receptor was derived from a woman aged 25 to 39 in good health. This chain links TRBV19 with TRBJ1-1, with D uncertain. CDR3 bases: TGTGCCAGTAGTAGATACAGCAAGAACACTGAAGCTTTCTTT. Its protein product is CASSRYSKNTEAFF.